Below are 32 T cell receptor beta chains sequenced from a single sample in a study of T cell repertoires in cytomegalovirus infection. TCRdb processed the reads anew with MiXCR; each CDR3 protein has one entry. The table lists hundreds of thousands of distinct CDR3 sequences, approximately 24% of them singletons. Sequencing was carried out using CD8+ T cells from PBMCs. These TCRs come from a human donor in good health (CMV status not recorded). Some clones in this sample may be carry-over from other donors' samples.

CDR3 DNA: TGTGCCATCAGTGAGTCCCTCGGCAGGGACTATGGCTACACCTTC. This codes for CAISESLGRDYGYTF. The chain joins TRBV10-3 to TRBJ1-2; weak D call: TRBD1 (5 bases). The germline V and J ends were trimmed by 0 bases and 3 bases, with 11 bases remaining between them. This CDR3 contains 15 residues. The germline CDR1 and CDR2 sequences are ENHRY and SYGVKD.

The J gene is TRBJ1-2, the V gene TRBV4-3; TRBD1 is a possible D gene (6 bases). Per germline, CDR1 LGHNA and CDR2 YSLEER. V was cut by 1 base and J by 4 bases, with 13 bases left in between. CDR3 length: 15 amino acids. CDR3 in amino acids: CASSQVGGQGYGYTF. CDR3 DNA: TGCGCCAGCAGCCAAGTGGGGGGGCAAGGCTATGGCTACACCTTC.

With respect to this clonotype: Its ends do not fully match the called genes, so a read error is possible. V and J are TRBV4-1 and TRBJ2-7, with TRBD1 matching over 9 bases. The length of the CDR3 is 14 residues. Per the germline V gene, CDR1 is MGHRA and CDR2 is YSYEKL. CDR3 protein: CASSQGTGDYEQHF. The CDR3 coding sequence is TGCGCCAGCAGCCAAGGGACAGGGGATTACGAGCAGCACTTC.

The chain combines TRBV20-1 with TRBJ2-3, with 9 positions matching TRBD2. The germline V gene has CDR1 DFQATT and CDR2 SNEGSKA (reference sequence). J gave up 5 bases and V 7 bases, and 10 bases lay outside the gene matches. The CDR3 totals 14 residues. DNA of the CDR3: TGCAGTGGAACCGTAGCGGGGGCCGAAGATACGCAGTATTTT. Its translation: CSGTVAGAEDTQYF.

The J gene is TRBJ2-1, the V gene TRBV19; TRBD2 is a possible D gene (6 bases). From germline, CDR1 is LNHDA and CDR2 SQIVND (reference sequence). The V end lost 8 bases, the J end lost 0 bases, and 11 bases lay between the germline ends. The CDR3 has 14 amino acids. The CDR3 bases are TGTGCCAGTTGCGCGGGAAGCTCCTACAATGAGCAGTTCTTC. Amino acids: CASCAGSSYNEQFF.

This chain uses TRBV27 with TRBJ2-2, with 8 bases aligning to TRBD2. The length of the CDR3 is 15 residues. Germline CDR1 and CDR2: MNHEY and SMNVEV (reference sequence). After removal of 5 bases from V and 4 bases from J, the junction contained 6 bases not matched to a gene. CDR3 bases: TGTGCCAGCAGTCCACTCGGGGGGGGCACCGGGGAGCTGTTTTTT. Residues: CASSPLGGGTGELFF.

Only a few counts were recorded for this clonotype. The chain uses TRBV2 and TRBJ2-3; D is undetermined. Germline values: CDR1 SNHLY, CDR2 FYNNEI. Trimming pared 4 bases from V and 5 bases from J, leaving 7 bases between. The length of the CDR3 is 12 residues. CDR3 sequence: CASSASKDTQYF. As DNA, the CDR3 is TGTGCCAGCAGTGCAAGTAAAGATACGCAGTATTTT.

This clonotype has a count of ten or more. The chain carries TRBV5-8 and TRBJ2-7; a possible D gene is TRBD1 (6 bases). This CDR3 spans 13 amino acids. Germline-derived CDR1 and CDR2 are SGHTS and YDEGEE. With 5 bases removed from V and 3 bases from J, the gap between germline ends came to 12 bases. The CDR3 sequence: CASRGAEIYEQYV. The CDR3 region has the DNA TGTGCCAGCAGGGGGGCAGAGATCTACGAGCAGTACGTC.

The chain has TRBV29-1 and TRBJ2-1, with D hard to call. The V gene's germline CDR1 is SQVTM and CDR2 ANQGSEA. The CDR3 length is 10 residues. Deletions cut 4 bases from V and 5 bases from J, with 3 bases between. The CDR3 is CSVGDNEQFF. In DNA form, the CDR3 reads TGCAGCGTTGGCGACAATGAGCAGTTCTTC.

The table lists this clonotype with a count of one. A much larger clone differs from this one at a single base, so this may be a read error. The rearrangement links TRBV12-3 or TRBV12-4 to TRBJ2-7; D gene ambiguous. There are 14 residues in the CDR3. Deletions cut 2 bases from V and 0 bases from J, with 8 bases between. The DNA of the CDR3 is TGTGCCAGCAGTTTAAGGAAGTCCTCCTACGAGCAGTACTTC. Residues: CASSLRKSSYEQYF.

Notes on this clonotype: Germline and junction disagree at one end, which may indicate a read error. CDR3 loop: CVSLGTDTQYF. CDR3 sequence (DNA): TGTGTCAGCTTGGGCACAGATACGCAGTATTTT. V and J are TRBV2 and TRBJ2-3; unclear D gene. Germline CDR1 is SNHLY and CDR2 is FYNNEI. This CDR3 comprises 11 residues.

V usage is TRBV2 and J usage is TRBJ2-7; D is unclear. Germline V gene lookup returns CDR1 SNHLY and CDR2 FYNNEI. Trimming took off 1 base at V and 6 bases at J, with 4 bases between the two ends. CDR3 size: 11 residues. The CDR3 bases are TGTGCCAGCAGTGAAGTAGTCGAGCAGTACTTC. Translating gives CASSEVVEQYF.

This clonotype was seen at least ten times. This chain joins TRBV6-6 and TRBJ1-2; D ambiguous. V was clipped by 2 bases and J by 6 bases, with 16 bases between them. Germline CDR1 reads MNHNY; CDR2 reads SVGAGI (reference sequence). This CDR3 contains 15 residues. This CDR3 reads CASSYLPQEVDGYTF. DNA for the CDR3: TGTGCCAGCAGTTACCTACCCCAGGAAGTCGATGGCTACACCTTC.

The sample holds a few counts of this clonotype. This rearrangement joins TRBV6-5 to TRBJ2-2; a possible D gene is TRBD2 (6 bases). The CDR3 consists of 15 residues. Germline CDR1 reads MNHEY; CDR2 reads SVGAGI. V lost 0 bases to trimming and J lost 6 bases, with 11 bases between them. CDR3 protein: CASSYSRGGAGELFF. The DNA for the CDR3 is TGTGCCAGCAGTTACTCGAGGGGAGGCGCCGGGGAGCTGTTTTTT.

This clonotype has at least ten counts. The chain is built from TRBV7-9 and TRBJ2-5, with 8 bases identical to TRBD2. Unmatched junction bases numbered 11, after V lost 9 bases and J lost 5 bases. In germline, CDR1 is SEHNR, CDR2 FQNEAQ (reference sequence). The CDR3 runs 14 residues. The CDR3 DNA is TGTGCCAGTAGCGGGAACACCCGCGGGGAGACCCAGTACTTC. As protein: CASSGNTRGETQYF.

This clonotype came up many times. The V gene is TRBV28, the J gene TRBJ2-1; tentatively, D is TRBD2 (6 bases). The V end was cut by 2 bases, the J end by 10 bases, with 21 bases between. The CDR3 consists of 16 residues. CDR1 and CDR2 from the germline V gene are MDHEN and SYDVKM. The CDR3 loop reads CASSLSGGEDVAEQFF. CDR3 DNA sequence: TGTGCCAGCAGTTTAAGTGGCGGGGAGGACGTTGCGGAGCAGTTCTTC. Together with reference TRBV28 and TRBJ2-1, the CDR3 gives the full variable domain: DVKVTQSSRYLVKRTGEKVFLECVQDMDHENMFWYRQDPGLGLRLIYFSYDVKMKEKGDIPEGYSVSREKKERFSLILESASTNQTSMYLCASSLSGGEDVAEQFFGPGTRLTVL.

The chain uses TRBV7-2 and TRBJ2-5; the match to TRBD2 covers 8 bases. Germline-derived CDR1 and CDR2 are SGHTA and FQGNSA. With 1 base clipped from V and 5 bases from J, the junction kept 6 bases outside the gene matches. The CDR3 totals 15 residues. The CDR3 is CASSLELADGETQYF. Written as DNA, the CDR3 is TGTGCCAGCAGCTTAGAACTAGCGGATGGGGAGACCCAGTACTTC.

The chain has TRBV9 and TRBJ2-7; the match to TRBD1 covers 7 bases. The CDR3 has 13 amino acids. Germline trimming cut 3 bases from V and 5 bases from J; bases unmatched to any gene: 5. From germline, CDR1 is SGDLS and CDR2 YYNGEE. The CDR3 coding sequence is TGTGCCAGCAGCGGAGGGGGCGGCCACGAGCAGTACTTC. As protein: CASSGGGGHEQYF.

A few counts support this clonotype. This chain uses TRBV7-9 with TRBJ1-1, with D possibly being TRBD1 (5 bases). CDR3 length: 11 amino acids. V was cut by 11 bases and J by 10 bases, with 17 bases left in between. Germline lookup yields CDR1 SEHNR and CDR2 FQNEAQ (reference sequence). The DNA of the CDR3 is TGTGCCTTAGCGGGACGTGAGGGAGCTTTCTTT. Amino acids: CALAGREGAFF.

The V and J genes are TRBV10-3 and TRBJ1-3; the D gene is possibly TRBD1 (6 bases). Germline V lookup: CDR1 ENHRY, CDR2 SYGVKD. CDR3 length: 19 residues. V was clipped by 0 bases and J by 4 bases, with 22 bases between them. The CDR3: CAISESVAVRDTRGNTIYF. The CDR3 DNA reads as TGTGCCATCAGTGAGTCGGTTGCCGTCCGGGACACCCGAGGAAACACCATATATTTT.

This clonotype showed up just a few times. The rearrangement uses TRBV18 and TRBJ1-5, with 8 bases fitting TRBD1. The CDR3 spans 16 residues. Trimming took 3 bases from V and 8 from J; bases not matched to a gene: 12. The germline V gene has CDR1 KGHSH and CDR2 LQKENI. CDR3 nucleotides: TGTGCCAGCTCACCTCCGGGACAGGCGTTATTCGAGCCCCAGCATTTT. Its translation is CASSPPGQALFEPQHF.

This clonotype was recorded many times. This rearrangement joins TRBV6-6 to TRBJ2-7; a possible D gene is TRBD2 (5 bases). The CDR3 consists of 15 residues. Germline CDR1 reads MNHNY; CDR2 reads SVGAGI (reference sequence). Trimming cost V 0 bases and J 2 bases, with 11 bases left between them. DNA of the CDR3: TGTGCCAGCAGTTACTCGATCCGGGGAACCTACGAGCAGTACTTC. Translation: CASSYSIRGTYEQYF.

The chain combines TRBV29-1 with TRBJ2-5; D not certain. CDR3 length: 13 residues. Germline loops: CDR1 SQVTM, CDR2 ANQGSEA. V was trimmed by 4 bases and J by 0 bases, leaving 9 bases between them. CDR3 in amino acids: CSVGLQNQETQYF. The CDR3 nucleotides are TGCAGCGTTGGATTACAGAACCAAGAGACCCAGTACTTC.

The V gene is TRBV2, the J gene TRBJ2-7; D not certain. V dropped 6 bases and J dropped 0 bases, with 18 bases sitting between them. CDR1 SNHLY and CDR2 FYNNEI come from the germline V gene. This CDR3 spans 16 amino acids. In DNA, the CDR3 is TGTGCCAGCAGCCGAGGTTACGACAAGGACTCCTACGAGCAGTACTTC. Amino acids: CASSRGYDKDSYEQYF.

This clonotype was picked up one time. The gene calls are TRBV7-6 and TRBJ2-3; D is undetermined. CDR1 and CDR2 (germline): SGHVS, FNYEAQ. The ends were cut back, 1 base at V and 0 bases at J, with 8 bases in the middle. The CDR3 loop spans 15 amino acids. CDR3 nucleotides: TGTGCCAGCAGCTTAGATTACAGAAGCACAGATACGCAGTATTTT. Its translation: CASSLDYRSTDTQYF.

This clonotype has only a few counts. The V gene is TRBV28, the J gene TRBJ2-2; D may be TRBD2 (6 bases). Germline CDR1 MDHEN, CDR2 SYDVKM. Deletions cut 7 bases from V and 4 bases from J, with 16 bases between. CDR3 length equals 15 residues. The CDR3 loop is CASTLGEASTGELFF. In nucleotides, the CDR3 is TGTGCCAGCACCCTGGGGGAGGCGAGCACCGGGGAGCTGTTTTTT.

This clonotype was seen more than once but under ten times. The CDR3 nucleotides are TGTGCCAGCAGTTTAGACGGATCCAGTAATTCACCCCTCCACTTT. Protein sequence: CASSLDGSSNSPLHF. The gene calls are TRBV28 and TRBJ1-6; D is uncertain. The CDR3 runs 15 residues. Per the germline V gene, CDR1 is MDHEN and CDR2 is SYDVKM. V was trimmed by 2 bases and J by 6 bases, leaving 11 bases between them.

This chain links TRBV29-1 with TRBJ1-2, with D unresolved. V was pared by 6 bases and J by 2 bases, with 13 bases between. The CDR3 is 13 residues long. Germline CDR1 reads SQVTM; CDR2 reads ANQGSEA. CDR3 region: CSVAANSNYGYTF. The CDR3 nucleotides read TGCAGCGTGGCGGCTAATAGCAACTATGGCTACACCTTC.

The chain carries TRBV11-2 and TRBJ2-1, with unresolved D. Per germline, CDR1 SGHAT and CDR2 FQNNGV. The CDR3 covers 13 residues. Trimming removed 1 base at V and 5 bases at J, with 6 bases between. CDR3 residues: CASSLVPHNEQFF. For the CDR3, the DNA is TGTGCCAGCAGCTTAGTCCCCCACAATGAGCAGTTCTTC.

This rearrangement joins TRBV25-1 to TRBJ1-2, with 9 positions matching TRBD1. The CDR3 extends over 14 amino acids. CDR1 and CDR2 (germline): MGHDK, SYGVNS. V lost 0 bases to trimming and J lost 8 bases; unmatched junction nucleotides: 4. CDR3 residues: CASSEYWDREGYTF. In nucleotides, the CDR3 is TGTGCCAGCAGTGAATATTGGGACAGGGAAGGCTACACCTTC.

As concerns this clonotype: With a much larger clone just one base away, this may be a read error. The genes are TRBV7-2 and TRBJ2-3; a possible D gene is TRBD1 (6 bases). The CDR3 is 14 residues long. Germline V gene sequence: CDR1 SGHTA, CDR2 FQGNSA. V was cut by 5 bases and J by 4 bases, with 13 bases left in between. CDR3 DNA: TGTGCCAGCAGCATGGACAGACTCGCAGATACGCAGTATTTT. Translation: CASSMDRLADTQYF.

This clonotype was detected only a few times. V gene TRBV6-1 combines with J gene TRBJ2-7; the D gene is possibly TRBD1 (6 bases). Germline lookup yields CDR1 MNHNS and CDR2 SASEGT. The CDR3 spans 15 residues. V was shortened by 8 bases and J by 2 bases, with 19 bases between the two germline ends. CDR3 region: CASCVIGTSAYEQYF. In nucleotides, the CDR3 is TGTGCCAGCTGCGTGATAGGGACATCGGCCTACGAGCAGTACTTC.